This T cell receptor (beta chain) is drawn from a study of blood T cell repertoires in COVID-19. In the study overall: From the United States, Italy and Spain came samples of acute and convalescent COVID-19. T cells, B-cell-depleted T cells, or PBMCs provided the cDNA or gDNA that served as material.

Per the original data handling: The authors estimated nucleated cell counts from reference gene primer amplification. The method was immunoSEQ multiplex PCR; TCRdb's version includes in-frame clones alone and lacks a portion of them. V, J and clone size derive from that table, while D and trimming were established from the DNA sequence. The sample holds about 260,000 clones, about 88% seen once. The specimen was peripheral blood. The receptor was derived from a man aged 18 to 30 with active or convalescent COVID-19.

CDR3 amino acids: CASSFTGVDTEAFF. The CDR3 DNA reads TGTGCCAGCAGCTTTACAGGGGTAGACACTGAAGCTTTCTTT. J is TRBJ1-1 and V is TRBV7-9; 7 nucleotides align to TRBD1. This CDR3 comprises 14 residues. The germline V gene encodes CDR1 SEHNR and CDR2 FQNEAQ (reference sequence). V shed 3 bases, J shed 3 bases, and the junction held 4 bases outside the gene matches. The whole variable domain, remainder taken from reference TRBV7-9 and TRBJ1-1, is DTGVSQNPRHKITKRGQNVTFRCDPISEHNRLYWYRQTLGQGPEFLTYFQNEAQLEKSRLLSDRFSAERPKGSFSTLEIQRTEQGDSAMYLCASSFTGVDTEAFFGQGTRLTVV.